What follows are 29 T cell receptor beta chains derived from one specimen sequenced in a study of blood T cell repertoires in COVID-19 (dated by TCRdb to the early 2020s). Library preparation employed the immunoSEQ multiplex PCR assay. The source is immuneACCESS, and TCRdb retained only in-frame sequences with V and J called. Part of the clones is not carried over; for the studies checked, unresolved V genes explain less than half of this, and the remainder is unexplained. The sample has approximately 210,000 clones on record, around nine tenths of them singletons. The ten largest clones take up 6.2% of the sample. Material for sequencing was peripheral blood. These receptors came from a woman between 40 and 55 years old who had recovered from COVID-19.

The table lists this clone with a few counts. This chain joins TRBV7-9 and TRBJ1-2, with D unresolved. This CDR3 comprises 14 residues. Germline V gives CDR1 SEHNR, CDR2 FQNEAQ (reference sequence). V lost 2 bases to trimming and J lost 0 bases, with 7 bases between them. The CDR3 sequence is CASSLSLANYGYTF. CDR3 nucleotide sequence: TGTGCCAGCAGCTTAAGCTTAGCTAACTATGGCTACACCTTC. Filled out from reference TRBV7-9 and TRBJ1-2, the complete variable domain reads DTGVSQNPRHKITKRGQNVTFRCDPISEHNRLYWYRQTLGQGPEFLTYFQNEAQLEKSRLLSDRFSAERPKGSFSTLEIQRTEQGDSAMYLCASSLSLANYGYTFGSGTRLTVV.

Here the CDR3 DNA reads TGTGCCAGCAGCCACTCCGGAACTAGACTTCGGGACTACAATGAGCAGTTCTTC. Translating it yields CASSHSGTRLRDYNEQFF. This sequence joins TRBV13 and TRBJ2-1; D might be TRBD2 (5 bases). Looked up from germline, CDR1 is PRHDT and CDR2 is FYEKMQ (reference sequence). V lost 5 bases to trimming and J lost 3 bases, with 23 bases between them. There are 18 residues in the CDR3.

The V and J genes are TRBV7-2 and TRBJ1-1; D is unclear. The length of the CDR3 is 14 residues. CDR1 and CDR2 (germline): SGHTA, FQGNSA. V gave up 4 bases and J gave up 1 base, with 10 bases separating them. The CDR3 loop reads CASSSPSRNTEAFF. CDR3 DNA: TGTGCCAGCAGCTCCCCATCGCGGAACACTGAAGCTTTCTTT.

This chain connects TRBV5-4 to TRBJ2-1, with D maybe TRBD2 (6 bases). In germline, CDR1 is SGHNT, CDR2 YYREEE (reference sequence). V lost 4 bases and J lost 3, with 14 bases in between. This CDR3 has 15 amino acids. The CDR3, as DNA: TGTGCCAGCAGCACGGAGGCTAGCGTCTACAATGAGCAGTTCTTC. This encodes CASSTEASVYNEQFF.

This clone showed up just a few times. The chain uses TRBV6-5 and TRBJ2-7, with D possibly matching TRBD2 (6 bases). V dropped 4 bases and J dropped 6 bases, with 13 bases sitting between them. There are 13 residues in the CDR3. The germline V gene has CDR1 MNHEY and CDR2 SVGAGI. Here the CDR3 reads CASSSPGVAEQYF. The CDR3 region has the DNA TGTGCCAGCAGTTCCCCGGGGGTGGCCGAGCAGTACTTC.

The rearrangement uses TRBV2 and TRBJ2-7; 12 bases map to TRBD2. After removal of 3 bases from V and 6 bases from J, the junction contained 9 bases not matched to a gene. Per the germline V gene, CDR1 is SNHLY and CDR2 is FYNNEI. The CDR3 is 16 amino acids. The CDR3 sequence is CASSDPRLAGDLEQYF. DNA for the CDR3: TGTGCCAGCAGTGACCCCAGACTAGCGGGAGACCTCGAGCAGTACTTC.

Here the CDR3 reads CASSDREGYGYTF. As DNA, the CDR3 is TGTGCCAGCAGTGACAGGGAAGGCTATGGCTACACCTTC. J is TRBJ1-2 and V is TRBV2, with a possible D match to TRBD1 (5 bases). V lost 3 bases and J lost 4, with 9 bases in between. Germline CDR1 and CDR2: SNHLY and FYNNEI. The length of the CDR3 is 13 residues.

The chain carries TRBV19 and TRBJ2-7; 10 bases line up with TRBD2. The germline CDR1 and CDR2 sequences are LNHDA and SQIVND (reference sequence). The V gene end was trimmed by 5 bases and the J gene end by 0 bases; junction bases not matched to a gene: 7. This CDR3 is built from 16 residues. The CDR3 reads CASSRTSGITSYEQYF. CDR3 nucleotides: TGTGCCAGTAGTCGCACTAGCGGGATTACCTCCTACGAGCAGTACTTC.

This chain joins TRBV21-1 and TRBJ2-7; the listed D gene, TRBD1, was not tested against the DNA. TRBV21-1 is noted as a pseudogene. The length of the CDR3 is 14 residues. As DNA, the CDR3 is TGTGCCAGCAGAAGGGACAGGGAATTATACGAGCAGTACTTC. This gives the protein CASRRDRELYEQYF.

The CDR3 loop reads CASSRRGGQDRYGYTF. Here the CDR3 DNA reads TGTGCCAGTAGTAGGCGAGGAGGACAGGACCGCTATGGCTACACCTTC. The chain uses TRBV19 and TRBJ1-2; TRBD1 matches 7 bases. The CDR3 totals 16 residues. J was trimmed by 4 bases and V by 4 bases; bases with no gene match: 12. Germline V gives CDR1 LNHDA, CDR2 SQIVND (reference sequence).

CDR3: CASSLAGGNEQFF. CDR3 bases: TGCGCCAGCAGCTTGGCGGGCGGGAATGAGCAGTTCTTC. The chain carries TRBV5-1 and TRBJ2-1, with D possibly TRBD2 on 5 matching bases. This CDR3 comprises 13 residues. Germline loops: CDR1 SGHRS, CDR2 YFSETQ. Between the trimmed V and J ends, which lost 0 bases and 7 bases, there was a span of 8 bases. Full variable domain (remainder filled in from reference TRBV5-1 and TRBJ2-1): KAGVTQTPRYLIKTRGQQVTLSCSPISGHRSVSWYQQTPGQGLQFLFEYFSETQRNKGNFPGRFSGRQFSNSRSEMNVSTLELGDSALYLCASSLAGGNEQFFGPGTRLTVL.

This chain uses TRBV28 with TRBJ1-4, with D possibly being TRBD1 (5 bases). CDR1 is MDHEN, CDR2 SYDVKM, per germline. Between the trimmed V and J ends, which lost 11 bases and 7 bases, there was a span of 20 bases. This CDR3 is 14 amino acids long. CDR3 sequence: CAASTFQGSEKLFF. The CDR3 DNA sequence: TGTGCCGCGTCCACTTTCCAGGGAAGTGAAAAACTGTTTTTT.

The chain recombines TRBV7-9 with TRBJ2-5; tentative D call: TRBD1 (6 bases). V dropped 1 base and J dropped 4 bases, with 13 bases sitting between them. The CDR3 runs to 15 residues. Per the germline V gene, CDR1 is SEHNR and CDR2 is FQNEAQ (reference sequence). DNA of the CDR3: TGTGCCAGCAGCTTAGGTCAGGGGCGAACAGAGACCCAGTACTTC. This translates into CASSLGQGRTETQYF.

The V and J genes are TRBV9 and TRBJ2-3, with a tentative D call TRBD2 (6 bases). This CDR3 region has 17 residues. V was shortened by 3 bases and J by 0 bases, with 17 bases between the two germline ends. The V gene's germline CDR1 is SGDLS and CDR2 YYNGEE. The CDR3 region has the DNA TGTGCCAGCAGCGCTCAAGCGGGCGGCTATAGCACAGATACGCAGTATTTT. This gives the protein CASSAQAGGYSTDTQYF.

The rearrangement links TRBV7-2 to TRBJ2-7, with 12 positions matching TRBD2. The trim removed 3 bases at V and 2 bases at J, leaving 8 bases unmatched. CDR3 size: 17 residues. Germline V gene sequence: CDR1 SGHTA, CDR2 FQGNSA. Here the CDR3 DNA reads TGTGCCAGCAGCTTTAGGACTAGCGGGACCTCCCCCTACGAGCAGTACTTC. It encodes CASSFRTSGTSPYEQYF.

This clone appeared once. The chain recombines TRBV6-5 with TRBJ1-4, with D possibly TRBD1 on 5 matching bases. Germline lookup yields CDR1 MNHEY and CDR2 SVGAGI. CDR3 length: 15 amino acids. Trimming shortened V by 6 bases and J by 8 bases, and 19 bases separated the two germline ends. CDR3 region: CASSLSGDNREKLFF. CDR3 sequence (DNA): TGTGCCAGCAGCCTCTCGGGGGATAATCGCGAAAAACTGTTTTTT.

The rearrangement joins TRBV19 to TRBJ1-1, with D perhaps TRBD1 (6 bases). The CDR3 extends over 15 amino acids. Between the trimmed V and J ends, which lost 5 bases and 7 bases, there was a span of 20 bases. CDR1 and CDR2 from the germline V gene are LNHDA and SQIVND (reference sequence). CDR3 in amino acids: CASSQRIDRYVEAFF. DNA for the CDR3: TGTGCCAGTAGTCAACGAATAGACAGGTACGTTGAAGCTTTCTTT.

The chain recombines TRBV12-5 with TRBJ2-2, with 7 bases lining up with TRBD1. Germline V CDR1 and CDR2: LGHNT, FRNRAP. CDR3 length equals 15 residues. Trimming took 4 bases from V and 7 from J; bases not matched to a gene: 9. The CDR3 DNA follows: TGTGCTAGTGGTTCAACCCGGGACAGTGACGGGGAGCTGTTTTTT. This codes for CASGSTRDSDGELFF.

CDR3 sequence: CASSVATSGSVDTQYF. The CDR3 nucleotides are TGTGCCAGCAGCGTAGCAACTAGCGGGAGCGTAGATACGCAGTATTTT. V and J are TRBV9 and TRBJ2-3; 11 nucleotides match TRBD2. The length of the CDR3 is 16 residues. Germline values: CDR1 SGDLS, CDR2 YYNGEE. Germline trimming cut 0 bases from V and 5 bases from J; bases unmatched to any gene: 5.

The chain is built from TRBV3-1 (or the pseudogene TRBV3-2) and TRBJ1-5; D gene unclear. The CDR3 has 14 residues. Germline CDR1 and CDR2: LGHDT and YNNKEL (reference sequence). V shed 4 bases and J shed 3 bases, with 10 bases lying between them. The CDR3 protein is CASSPGRNNQPQHF. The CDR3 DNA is TGTGCCAGCAGCCCCGGCAGGAACAATCAGCCCCAGCATTTT.

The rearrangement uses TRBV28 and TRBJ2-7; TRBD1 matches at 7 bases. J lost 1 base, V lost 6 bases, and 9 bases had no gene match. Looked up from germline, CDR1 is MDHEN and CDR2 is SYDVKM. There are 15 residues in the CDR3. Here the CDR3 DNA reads TGTGCCAGCAGCTCGACAGGGTTTCTTTCCTACGAGCAGTACTTC. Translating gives CASSSTGFLSYEQYF.

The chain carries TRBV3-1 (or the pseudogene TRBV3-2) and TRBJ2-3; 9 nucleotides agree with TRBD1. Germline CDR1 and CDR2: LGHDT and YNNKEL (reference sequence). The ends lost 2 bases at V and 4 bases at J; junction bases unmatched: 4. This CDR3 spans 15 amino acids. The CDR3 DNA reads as TGTGCCAGCAGCCAACACGGGACAGGGTCAGATACGCAGTATTTT. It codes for CASSQHGTGSDTQYF.

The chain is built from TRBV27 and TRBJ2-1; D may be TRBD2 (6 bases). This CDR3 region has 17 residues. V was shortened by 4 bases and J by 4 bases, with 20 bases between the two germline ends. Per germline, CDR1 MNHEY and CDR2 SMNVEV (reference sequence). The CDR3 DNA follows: TGTGCCAGCAGTTCCCGGACGGGAGTAGGGCCATACAATGAGCAGTTCTTC. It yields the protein CASSSRTGVGPYNEQFF.

CDR3: CASSLGYGGTYGNTIYF. For the CDR3, the DNA is TGTGCCAGCAGCTTAGGGTATGGGGGGACTTATGGAAACACCATATATTTT. The gene calls are TRBV7-2 and TRBJ1-3, with D maybe TRBD1 (5 bases). This CDR3 contains 17 residues. V dropped 1 base and J dropped 3 bases, with 16 bases sitting between them. Germline loops: CDR1 SGHTA, CDR2 FQGNSA.

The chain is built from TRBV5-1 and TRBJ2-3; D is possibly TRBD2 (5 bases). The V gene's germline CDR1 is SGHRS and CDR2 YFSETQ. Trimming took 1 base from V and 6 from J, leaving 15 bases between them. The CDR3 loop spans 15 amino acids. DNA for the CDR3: TGCGCCAGCAGCTTGTATGCGGGCATGGGCGATACGCAGTATTTT. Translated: CASSLYAGMGDTQYF.

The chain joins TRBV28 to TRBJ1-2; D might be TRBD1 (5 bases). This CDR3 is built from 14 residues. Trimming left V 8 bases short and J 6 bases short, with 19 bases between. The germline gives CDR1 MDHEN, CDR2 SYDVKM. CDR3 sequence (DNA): TGTGCCAGCCAATTGGCAGGGTGGAGGGATGGCTACACCTTC. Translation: CASQLAGWRDGYTF.

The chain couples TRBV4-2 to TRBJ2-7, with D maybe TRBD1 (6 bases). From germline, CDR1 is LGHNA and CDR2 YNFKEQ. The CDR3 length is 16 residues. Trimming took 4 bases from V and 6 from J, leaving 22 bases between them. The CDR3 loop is CASSPRGQQGRTEQYF. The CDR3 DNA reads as TGTGCCAGCAGCCCCCGGGGCCAGCAGGGGCGAACCGAGCAGTACTTC.

The CDR3 sequence: CASSPLRDRDIDTEAFF. CDR3 nucleotides: TGTGCCAGCAGCCCTCTCCGGGACAGGGATATTGACACTGAAGCTTTCTTT. The V and J genes are TRBV11-3 and TRBJ1-1; 9 bases fit TRBD1. Germline lookup yields CDR1 SGHNT and CDR2 YENEEA. This CDR3 region has 17 residues. V dropped 5 bases and J dropped 3; count of bases not matched to a gene: 13.

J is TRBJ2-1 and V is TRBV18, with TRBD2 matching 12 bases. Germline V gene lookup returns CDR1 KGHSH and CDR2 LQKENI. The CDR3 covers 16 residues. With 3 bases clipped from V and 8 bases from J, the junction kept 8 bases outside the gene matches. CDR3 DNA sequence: TGTGCCAGCTCACCCACTAGCGGGAGGCCACAATATGAGCAGTTCTTC. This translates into CASSPTSGRPQYEQFF.